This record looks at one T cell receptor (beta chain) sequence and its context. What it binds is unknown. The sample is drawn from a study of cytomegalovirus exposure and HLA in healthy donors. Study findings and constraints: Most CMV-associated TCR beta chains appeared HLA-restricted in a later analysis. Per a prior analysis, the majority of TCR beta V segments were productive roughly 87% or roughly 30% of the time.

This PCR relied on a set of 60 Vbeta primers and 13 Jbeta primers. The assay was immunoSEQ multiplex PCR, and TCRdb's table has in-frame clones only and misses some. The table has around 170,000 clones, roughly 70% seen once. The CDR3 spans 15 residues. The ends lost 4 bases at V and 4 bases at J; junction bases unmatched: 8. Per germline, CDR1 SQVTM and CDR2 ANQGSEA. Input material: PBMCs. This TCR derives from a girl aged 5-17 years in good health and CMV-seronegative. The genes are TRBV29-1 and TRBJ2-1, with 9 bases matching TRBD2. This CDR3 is CSVVGSSGGYNEQFF. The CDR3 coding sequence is TGCAGCGTTGTAGGGAGTAGCGGGGGTTACAATGAGCAGTTCTTC.